This T cell receptor beta chain was sequenced in a study of blood T cell repertoires in COVID-19. Study-level information: Spain, Italy and the United States supplied samples that represented acute and convalescent COVID-19. From T cells, B-cell-depleted T cells, or PBMCs came the material, which was cDNA or gDNA.

In the study's own analysis: Nucleated cell counts were estimated from reference gene primer amplification. Clones were read by immunoSEQ multiplex PCR, and TCRdb kept only the in-frame ones, dropping some. That table supplies the V and J calls and clone size; D and trimming were determined from the DNA. This sample has 150,000 to 200,000 clones; about 83% occur once, and the top ten carry 10% to 15%. Specimen: peripheral blood. The clonotype comes from a man in his 70s who had recovered from COVID-19.

The CDR3 sequence: CATSDPGTGAYEQYF. Here the CDR3 DNA reads TGTGCCACCAGTGACCCCGGGACAGGGGCCTACGAGCAGTACTTC. This chain uses TRBV24-1 with TRBJ2-7, with TRBD1 identical over 10 bases. CDR1 is KGHDR and CDR2 is SFDVKD in the germline V gene. Germline trimming cut 4 bases from V and 2 bases from J; bases unmatched to any gene: 4. This CDR3 is built from 15 residues.